These 20 T cell receptor beta chains came from one sample sequenced in a study of blood T cell repertoires in COVID-19. The data were produced by immunoSEQ multiplex PCR, yet TCRdb's version contains in-frame clones alone and is incomplete. The sample holds roughly 240,000 clones, 65% to 90% seen once. The sample consisted of peripheral blood. These receptors were obtained from a man aged 50 to 59 with COVID-19, enrolled during active disease.

The V call is TRBV19, the J call TRBJ2-7; D may be TRBD1 (5 bases). Germline assignment: CDR1 LNHDA and CDR2 SQIVND (reference sequence). The CDR3 covers 13 residues. Between the trimmed V and J ends, which lost 4 bases and 2 bases, there was a span of 9 bases. In DNA form, the CDR3 reads TGTGCCAGTAGTAAGGGCAGGGCCTACGAGCAGTACTTC. The encoded protein is CASSKGRAYEQYF.

The chain links TRBV18 to TRBJ2-2; TRBD1 agrees at 8 bases. Per the germline V gene, CDR1 is KGHSH and CDR2 is LQKENI. J gave up 7 bases and V 2 bases, and 6 bases lay outside the gene matches. This CDR3 is 15 amino acids long. The CDR3 sequence: CASSPSRGLVGELFF. Written as DNA, the CDR3 is TGTGCCAGCTCACCATCCAGGGGGCTCGTCGGGGAGCTGTTTTTT.

The rearrangement uses TRBV20-1 and TRBJ1-5, with D possibly matching TRBD1 (5 bases). The CDR3 contains 11 residues. CDR1 is DFQATT and CDR2 is SNEGSKA in the germline V gene (reference sequence). The V end lost 5 bases, the J end lost 5 bases, and 7 bases lay between the germline ends. CDR3 sequence reads: CSALGDQPQHF. DNA of the CDR3: TGCAGTGCTTTAGGGGATCAGCCCCAGCATTTT.

V and J are TRBV29-1 and TRBJ2-3, with 10 bases identical to TRBD1. Per the germline V gene, CDR1 is SQVTM and CDR2 is ANQGSEA. This CDR3 is 17 amino acids long. V lost 2 bases to trimming and J lost 3 bases; unmatched junction nucleotides: 11. The CDR3 spells CSVEHRQGAGWTDTQYF. CDR3 sequence (DNA): TGCAGCGTTGAACACCGACAGGGGGCTGGTTGGACAGATACGCAGTATTTT.

This clone was seen a single time. CDR3 coding DNA: TGTGCCAGCACCGACAGGGGGCGTAATTCACCCCTCCACTTT. This codes for CASTDRGRNSPLHF. This chain connects TRBV28 to TRBJ1-6; 10 nucleotides match TRBD1. The J segment lost 6 bases and the V segment lost 7 bases, leaving 3 bases of the junction unmatched. The CDR3 consists of 14 residues. Germline loops: CDR1 MDHEN, CDR2 SYDVKM.

The rearrangement uses TRBV27 and TRBJ2-7; 12 nucleotides match TRBD1. Germline CDR1 reads MNHEY; CDR2 reads SMNVEV (reference sequence). This CDR3 contains 13 residues. The V segment lost 6 bases and the J segment 5 bases; nucleotides outside the gene matches: 2. The CDR3 bases are TGTGCCAGCAGGGGACAGGGGGCCCACGAGCAGTACTTC. As protein: CASRGQGAHEQYF.

The V and J genes are TRBV18 and TRBJ2-5, with 7 bases matching TRBD2. J gave up 4 bases and V 1 base, and 3 bases lay outside the gene matches. The CDR3 covers 14 residues. Germline assignment: CDR1 KGHSH and CDR2 LQKENI. The CDR3 is CASSPRGGGETQYF. The CDR3 nucleotides are TGTGCCAGCTCACCACGGGGCGGGGGAGAGACCCAGTACTTC.

The rearrangement links TRBV9 to TRBJ2-2; 8 bases fit TRBD1. Germline V lookup: CDR1 SGDLS, CDR2 YYNGEE. The trim removed 5 bases at V and 5 bases at J, leaving 11 bases unmatched. This CDR3 comprises 16 residues. Written as DNA, the CDR3 is TGTGCCAGCAGTGGGGATTGGACAGGGAATACCGGGGAGCTGTTTTTT. Amino acid sequence: CASSGDWTGNTGELFF.

This sequence joins TRBV6-5 and TRBJ2-2; 8 bases match TRBD1. There are 16 residues in the CDR3. CDR1 MNHEY and CDR2 SVGAGI come from the germline V gene. Trimming cost V 0 bases and J 7 bases; bases outside gene matches: 7. CDR3 in amino acids: CASSYSGRGQSGELFF. In nucleotides, the CDR3 is TGTGCCAGCAGTTACTCGGGCAGGGGGCAGAGCGGGGAGCTGTTTTTT.

The CDR3 region is CASSLRGSFTDTQYF. Here the CDR3 DNA reads TGTGCCAGCAGCCTACGGGGTTCATTCACAGATACGCAGTATTTT. V is TRBV11-2 and J is TRBJ2-3; a possible D gene is TRBD2 (5 bases). This CDR3 has 15 amino acids. Germline CDR1 is SGHAT and CDR2 is FQNNGV. Trimming took 5 bases from V and 2 from J, leaving 14 bases between them.

The chain has TRBV3-1 (or the pseudogene TRBV3-2) and TRBJ2-5; TRBD2 matches at 10 bases. Germline lookup yields CDR1 LGHDT and CDR2 YNNKEL (reference sequence). The CDR3 sequence is 15 residues long. J lost 5 bases, V lost 3 bases, and 6 bases had no gene match. This CDR3 reads CASSQSGGAVETQYF. The CDR3 DNA reads as TGTGCCAGCAGCCAGAGCGGGGGGGCCGTTGAGACCCAGTACTTC.

The chain links TRBV5-1 to TRBJ1-3, with D possibly TRBD1 on 5 matching bases. V was trimmed by 2 bases and J by 2 bases, leaving 14 bases between them. CDR3 length: 16 amino acids. Germline V gene data show CDR1 as SGHRS and CDR2 as YFSETQ. CDR3 nucleotides: TGCGCCAGCAGCTTAAATGGGGGGGACGCTGGAAACACCATATATTTT. It encodes CASSLNGGDAGNTIYF.

CDR3 loop: CASSRTGVGELFF. CDR3 bases: TGTGCCAGCAGCCGGACAGGGGTCGGGGAGCTGTTTTTT. The chain is built from TRBV5-8 and TRBJ2-2; 9 nucleotides align to TRBD1. The CDR3 extends over 13 amino acids. Germline V CDR1 and CDR2: SGHTS, YDEGEE. V was pared by 4 bases and J by 7 bases, with 2 bases of the junction left unmatched.

Comments on this clone: The junction shows a germline mismatch at one end, possibly a read error. The rearrangement joins TRBV7-9 to TRBJ2-7; 7 bases line up with TRBD1. The germline gives CDR1 SEHNR, CDR2 FQNEAQ (reference sequence). The CDR3 has 12 amino acids. CDR3 amino acids: CASSLLGGALRF. As DNA, the CDR3 is TGTGCCAGCAGCTTATTAGGGGGCGCCCTTCGCTTC.

V is TRBV10-3 and J is TRBJ2-5, with 8 nucleotides matching TRBD1. V shed 0 bases, J shed 5 bases, and the junction held 5 bases outside the gene matches. The germline V gene has CDR1 ENHRY and CDR2 SYGVKD. The CDR3 contains 15 residues. The CDR3: CAISESRTGRETQYF. Here the CDR3 DNA reads TGTGCCATCAGTGAGTCTAGGACAGGGCGGGAGACCCAGTACTTC.

J is TRBJ1-2 and V is TRBV20-1; 10 bases line up with TRBD1. Germline V gene sequence: CDR1 DFQATT, CDR2 SNEGSKA (reference sequence). The CDR3 has 11 residues. CDR3 coding DNA: TGCAGGCCCCGGGACAGGGGTGGCTACACCTTC. As protein: CRPRDRGGYTF.

This chain uses TRBV3-1 (or the pseudogene TRBV3-2) with TRBJ1-5; D remains ambiguous. Trimming removed 0 bases at V and 9 bases at J, with 6 bases between. From germline, CDR1 is LGHDT and CDR2 YNNKEL (reference sequence). There are 12 residues in the CDR3. The CDR3 protein is CASSQDRGPQHF. The CDR3 region has the DNA TGTGCCAGCAGCCAAGATCGGGGGCCCCAGCATTTT.

The chain carries TRBV3-1 (or the pseudogene TRBV3-2) and TRBJ2-7; D is undetermined. Deletions cut 0 bases from V and 2 bases from J, with 8 bases between. The CDR3 has 14 residues. Looked up from germline, CDR1 is LGHDT and CDR2 is YNNKEL (reference sequence). The CDR3: CASSQDILPYEQYF. The CDR3 DNA follows: TGTGCCAGCAGCCAAGATATTCTTCCCTACGAGCAGTACTTC.

V is TRBV19 and J is TRBJ1-1; D perhaps matches TRBD1 (5 bases). Germline CDR1 LNHDA, CDR2 SQIVND (reference sequence). Trimming pared 9 bases from V and 2 bases from J, leaving 13 bases between. The CDR3 contains 13 residues. The CDR3 protein is CASQVGANTEAFF. The CDR3 DNA follows: TGTGCCAGCCAGGTTGGGGCCAACACTGAAGCTTTCTTT.

DNA for the CDR3: TGCAGCGCTGGGGCGAGTACCGGCACAGATACGCAGTATTTT. Its protein is CSAGASTGTDTQYF. This chain connects TRBV29-1 to TRBJ2-3; D may be TRBD1 (5 bases). Trimming removed 7 bases from V and 1 base from J, with 15 bases in between. This CDR3 comprises 14 residues. The germline CDR1 and CDR2 sequences are SQVTM and ANQGSEA.